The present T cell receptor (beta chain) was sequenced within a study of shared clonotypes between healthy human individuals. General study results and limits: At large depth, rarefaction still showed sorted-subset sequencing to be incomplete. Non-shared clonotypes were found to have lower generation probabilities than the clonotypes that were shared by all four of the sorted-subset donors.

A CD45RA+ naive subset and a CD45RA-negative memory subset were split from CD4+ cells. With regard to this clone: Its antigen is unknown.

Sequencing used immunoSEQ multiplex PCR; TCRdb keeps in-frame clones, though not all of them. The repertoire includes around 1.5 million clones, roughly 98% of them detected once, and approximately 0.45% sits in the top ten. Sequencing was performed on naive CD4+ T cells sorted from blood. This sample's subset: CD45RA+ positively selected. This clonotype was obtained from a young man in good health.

The CDR3 is CASSPNRGQGGELFF. The CDR3 DNA reads TGCGCCAGCAGCCCGAACAGGGGGCAGGGCGGGGAGCTGTTTTTT. The chain is built from TRBV5-1 and TRBJ2-2; 9 bases map to TRBD1. The trim removed 4 bases at V and 7 bases at J, leaving 8 bases unmatched. Germline assignment: CDR1 SGHRS and CDR2 YFSETQ. The CDR3 is made up of 15 amino acids.